The rows below give T cell receptor beta chains drawn from one sample of a study of OX40 agonist ivuxolimab in advanced cancers. The table came from immunoSEQ multiplex PCR; TCRdb's copy has only in-frame clones and leaves some out. The profile covers approximately 90,000 clones, with roughly 87% appearing a single time and approximately 1.5% taken by the ten largest. The material sequenced was CD4+ or CD8+ T cells sorted from blood, taken in a trial of the OX40 agonist ivuxolimab. All receptors come from an adult with an advanced solid tumor such as melanoma, head and neck, liver or kidney cancer. CDR3s include the opening cysteine and the closing phenylalanine or tryptophan. The D gene is left open where the match is weak. Some rows mark clone size as missing; the rest say once, few, many or name a class of expanded clone.

cdr3_length j_call d_call clone_size v_call cdr3_aa cdr3_nt
12 TRBJ1-4 NA once TRBV30 CAWSVKREKLFF TGTGCCTGGAGTGTTAAAAGGGAAAAACTGTTTTTT
19 TRBJ2-7 TRBD1 NA TRBV14 CASSQQPGQAITSSYEQYF TGTGCCAGCAGCCAGCAGCCGGGACAGGCAATAACGAGCTCCTACGAGCAGTACTTC
16 TRBJ1-6 NA few TRBV14 CASSQVTGYYNSPLHF TGTGCCAGCAGCCAAGTTACCGGTTACTATAATTCACCCCTCCACTTT
15 TRBJ2-1 TRBD2 NA TRBV2 CASSDFGAGERRMFF TGTGCCAGCAGTGATTTTGGAGCGGGAGAGAGGCGTATGTTCTTC
12 TRBJ2-2 NA NA TRBV7-9 CASSLVSGELFF TGTGCCAGCAGCTTAGTGTCCGGGGAGCTGTTTTTT
14 TRBJ2-1 NA NA TRBV9 CASSLIATYNEQFF TGTGCCAGCAGCCTAATAGCTACATACAATGAGCAGTTCTTC
14 TRBJ2-3 NA once TRBV7-2 CASSPRLAADTQYF TGTGCCAGCAGCCCTCGGTTAGCGGCAGATACGCAGTATTTT
15 TRBJ2-7 NA few TRBV4-2 CASSQGTGNSYEQYF TGTGCCAGCAGCCAAGGGACGGGAAACTCCTACGAGCAGTACTTC
17 TRBJ2-4 NA NA TRBV19 CASSARGVSLAKNIQYF TGTGCCAGTAGTGCCAGGGGGGTCTCTTTAGCCAAAAACATTCAGTACTTC
15 TRBJ2-3 TRBD1 few TRBV11-2 CASSLVTGTTDTQYF TGTGCCAGCAGCTTGGTGACAGGGACAACAGATACGCAGTATTTT
12 TRBJ1-5 NA few TRBV6-1 CASTPNNQPQHF TGTGCCAGCACTCCAAACAATCAGCCCCAGCATTTT
15 TRBJ2-5 TRBD1 NA TRBV5-6 CASGRRTGGAETQYF TGTGCCAGCGGGCGACGGACAGGGGGCGCAGAGACCCAGTACTTC
16 TRBJ2-1 NA NA TRBV28 CASTTGLSSSYNEQFF TGTGCCAGCACGACCGGGCTTTCGAGCTCCTACAATGAGCAGTTCTTC
12 TRBJ2-1 NA NA TRBV7-2 CASSSVGSEQFF TGTGCCAGCAGCTCAGTGGGAAGTGAGCAGTTCTTC
14 TRBJ2-3 TRBD1 NA TRBV19 CASTAGQGADTQYF TGTGCCAGTACCGCCGGACAGGGGGCGGATACGCAGTATTTT
14 TRBJ2-7 NA once TRBV6-5 CASSYGTDSYEQYF TGTGCCAGCAGTTACGGTACAGACTCCTACGAGCAGTACTTC
13 TRBJ2-7 NA NA TRBV30 CAWSASLGGEQYF TGTGCCTGGAGTGCATCCTTGGGGGGCGAGCAGTACTTC
13 TRBJ2-3 NA NA TRBV6-5 CASSYLITDTQYF TGTGCCAGCAGTTACCTAATCACAGATACGCAGTATTTT
13 TRBJ2-7 NA NA TRBV7-8 CASSLIGSYEQYF TGTGCCAGCAGCTTAATTGGGTCCTACGAGCAGTACTTC
13 TRBJ1-2 TRBD1 few TRBV10-3 CAISVQGNYGYTF TGTGCCATCTCAGTACAGGGGAACTATGGCTACACCTTC
15 TRBJ2-2 NA NA TRBV6-6 CASSKEFTATGELFF TGTGCCAGCAGCAAAGAATTCACAGCCACCGGGGAGCTGTTTTTT
15 TRBJ1-2 NA NA TRBV30 CAWSGGDRPWDGYTF TGTGCCTGGAGCGGGGGAGACAGGCCCTGGGATGGCTACACCTTC
15 TRBJ1-2 NA NA TRBV15 CATSRDPGPSYGYTF TGTGCCACCAGCAGAGATCCGGGCCCTAGCTATGGCTACACCTTC
15 TRBJ2-1 NA once TRBV6-1 CASREGGGAFNEQFF TGTGCCAGCAGAGAGGGGGGGGGAGCATTCAATGAGCAGTTCTTC
13 TRBJ2-3 NA NA TRBV29-1 CSVGPSSTDTQYF TGCAGCGTTGGCCCCTCCTCCACAGATACGCAGTATTTT
18 TRBJ1-1 NA NA TRBV28 CASSLPPRGRPMNTEAFF TGTGCCAGCAGTTTGCCCCCCCGGGGCCGACCCATGAACACTGAAGCTTTCTTT
18 TRBJ2-1 TRBD2 NA TRBV4-3 CASSQDPTSGGYYNEQFF TGCGCCAGCAGCCAAGATCCGACTAGCGGGGGCTACTACAATGAGCAGTTCTTC
14 TRBJ2-7 NA NA TRBV19 CASSISSKGYEQYF TGTGCCAGTAGTATTAGCTCAAAAGGCTACGAGCAGTACTTC
16 TRBJ1-2 TRBD1 NA TRBV19 CASSINRRTGGDGYTF TGTGCCAGTAGTATAAACAGACGGACAGGGGGAGATGGCTACACCTTC
19 TRBJ2-7 NA NA TRBV9 CASSVDTGGLAGPSYEQYF TGTGCCAGCAGCGTAGACACAGGGGGCCTAGCGGGCCCCTCCTACGAGCAGTACTTC
15 TRBJ1-1 NA few TRBV5-5 CASRRIGQTNTEAFF TGTGCCAGCAGGCGAATCGGACAGACGAACACTGAAGCTTTCTTT
14 TRBJ1-6 NA NA TRBV10-3 CAISEGLADSPLHF TGTGCCATCAGTGAGGGTCTGGCGGATTCACCCCTCCACTTT
15 TRBJ2-1 NA NA TRBV4-1 CASSQASSSYNEQFF TGCGCCAGCAGCCAAGCCAGCAGCTCCTACAATGAGCAGTTCTTC
17 TRBJ2-1 TRBD2 NA TRBV10-3 CAISRTSGRANRVEQFF TGTGCCATCAGCAGGACTAGCGGGAGGGCCAATCGCGTTGAGCAGTTCTTC
15 TRBJ2-7 TRBD1 NA TRBV9 CASSVDGTAAYEQYF TGTGCCAGCAGCGTAGATGGGACAGCGGCCTACGAGCAGTACTTC
16 TRBJ1-4 TRBD1 NA TRBV28 CATQKTGGGFHEKLFF TGTGCCACCCAGAAGACAGGGGGCGGTTTCCATGAAAAACTGTTTTTT
14 TRBJ2-3 NA NA TRBV5-1 CASSPDGVEDTQYF TGCGCCAGCAGCCCCGATGGGGTCGAAGATACGCAGTATTTT
16 TRBJ1-4 NA NA TRBV28 CASSSSRQPTNEKLFF TGTGCCAGCAGTAGTTCGCGACAACCAACTAATGAAAAACTGTTTTTT